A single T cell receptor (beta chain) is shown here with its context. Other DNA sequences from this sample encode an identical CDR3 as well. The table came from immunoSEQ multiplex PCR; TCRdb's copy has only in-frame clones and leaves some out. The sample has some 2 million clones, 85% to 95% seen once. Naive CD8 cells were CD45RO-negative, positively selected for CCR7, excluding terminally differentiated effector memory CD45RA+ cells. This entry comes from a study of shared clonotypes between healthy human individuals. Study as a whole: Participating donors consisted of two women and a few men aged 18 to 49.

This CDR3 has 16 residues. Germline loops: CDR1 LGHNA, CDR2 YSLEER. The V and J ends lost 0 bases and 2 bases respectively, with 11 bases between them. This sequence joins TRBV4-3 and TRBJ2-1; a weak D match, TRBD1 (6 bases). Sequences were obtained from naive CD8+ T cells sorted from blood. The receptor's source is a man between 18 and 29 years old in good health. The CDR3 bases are TGCGCCAGCAGCCAAGATGGTGGGGGCCCCTACAATGAGCAGTTCTTC. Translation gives CASSQDGGGPYNEQFF.